These T cell receptor beta chains were read from a single sample in a study of lymphopenia after photon versus proton radiotherapy. Clones were sequenced by immunoSEQ multiplex PCR, and TCRdb holds only the in-frame ones, with some missing. Of approximately 80,000 clones in the sample, around four fifths were seen once. This specimen was peripheral blood, taken from a patient treated with proton-based radiotherapy. The receptors stem from a man between 60 and 75 years old with pancreatic cancer. The CDR3 runs from the conserved cysteine through the conserved F or W.

>TRBJ2-3|TRBV11-2
CASSLRQGGADTQYF
>TRBJ2-7|TRBV28
CASSSEWGDEQYF
>TRBJ1-1|TRBV28
CASSGVVRANTEAFF
>TRBJ2-5|TRBV29-1
CSSQAGVIGETQYF
>TRBJ1-1|TRBV5-1
CASSGLGQDRTEAFF
>TRBJ1-5|TRBV5-4
CASSLQGIDQPQHF
>TRBJ2-7|TRBV5-6
CASSGKGLSDYEQYF
>TRBJ2-7|TRBV7-9
CASTHYRGLAESTDEQYF
>TRBJ2-2|TRBV7-8
CASISGRAVDTGELFF
>TRBJ2-5|TRBV29-1
CSVEMSGRIQETQYF
>TRBJ2-1|TRBV25-1
CASSPLAGAGNEQFF
>TRBJ1-1|TRBV7-8
CASSLASSGFTSRNTEAFF
>TRBJ1-1|TRBV13
CASVGAVRAEAFF
>TRBJ2-1|TRBV11-2
CASTPFSLSSYNEQFF
>TRBJ2-3|TRBV7-3
CASSLMAGSAGRTDTQYF
>TRBJ2-5|TRBV29-1
CSVATSGRQETQYF
>TRBJ2-5|TRBV29-1
CSVDGETQYF
>TRBJ1-1|TRBV5-5
CASSLVVGLMNTEAFF
>TRBJ1-4|TRBV11-2
CASSLVTGGSEKLFF
>TRBJ2-1|TRBV18
CASSPLASGNYNEQFF
>TRBJ2-1|TRBV7-2
CASSLGGLAVYNEQFF
>TRBJ1-3|TRBV5-1
CASSLNSGTRNTIYF
>TRBJ2-1|TRBV11-2
CASSLDGTIRDEQFF
>TRBJ1-1|TRBV6-5
CASSYSDRRNTEAFF
>TRBJ2-3|TRBV28
CASSLPASGRAVKTDTQYF
>TRBJ1-4|TRBV5-1
CASSKGDSYFNEKLFF
>TRBJ2-1|TRBV4-1
CASSQVGAGGHHEQFF
>TRBJ1-1|TRBV5-1
CASSLDTEAFF
>TRBJ2-3|TRBV27
CASSLGLGPDTQYF
>TRBJ2-3|TRBV7-3
CASSLTSGLAGESTDTQYF
>TRBJ2-3|TRBV19
CASSIALLAGGSTDTQYF
>TRBJ2-1|TRBV5-4
CASSLGLAGVAEQFF
>TRBJ2-2|TRBV9
CASSEARGELFF
>TRBJ2-7|TRBV7-7
CASSFSGQGGDEQYF
>TRBJ2-5|TRBV7-2
CASSSTGGRETQYF
>TRBJ2-1|TRBV28
CASSLLAGVSYNEQFF
>TRBJ2-1|TRBV30
CAWSVMRNNEQFF
>TRBJ1-1|TRBV30
CAWSLTVMNTEAFF
>TRBJ2-3|TRBV29-1
CSVEGTGSPDTQYF
>TRBJ2-5|TRBV28
CASSQQAKETQYF
>TRBJ1-4|TRBV5-6
CASSYRTGTTNEKLFF
>TRBJ1-1|TRBV9
CASSAREGLRGTEAFF
>TRBJ2-5|TRBV5-1
CASSLGPRGQETQYF
>TRBJ2-7|TRBV28
CASTRDRGRYEQYF
>TRBJ1-1|TRBV2
CASRWRDYDTEAFF
>TRBJ1-5|TRBV18
CASSHGQAAPQHF
>TRBJ2-1|TRBV7-9
CASSGAGGSSYNEQFF
>TRBJ2-7|TRBV7-2
CASSFLSGRGAPNEQYF
>TRBJ2-1|TRBV2
CASSEATSGFNEQFF
>TRBJ1-1|TRBV5-8
CASSLGAGRDTEAFF
>TRBJ1-3|TRBV6-1
CASSEGHRDRVGNTIYF
>TRBJ2-5|TRBV30
CAWKGLHQETQYF
>TRBJ1-5|TRBV10-3
CAISESNPIGGGEPQHF
>TRBJ1-2|TRBV28
CASSLGVKRDSSF
>TRBJ2-5|TRBV11-2
CASSLRLDGETQYF
>TRBJ2-7|TRBV7-8
CASSPRLYEQYF
>TRBJ1-6|TRBV6-5
CASTSHRGYNSPLHF
>TRBJ1-1|TRBV7-2
CASSFQGQNTEAFF